One and the same sample provided the 5 T cell receptor beta chains below, sequenced in a study of T cell repertoires in cytomegalovirus infection. TCRdb processed the reads anew with MiXCR; each CDR3 protein has one entry. The sample records approximately 500,000 distinct CDR3 sequences, about 11% being singletons. Sequenced sample: PBMCs. These TCRs come from a human donor in good health (CMV status not recorded). Some clones in this sample may be carry-over from other donors' samples.

This clonotype was seen repeatedly, ten times or more. V is TRBV7-2 and J is TRBJ2-7; no clear D. V was cut by 1 base and J by 6 bases, with 10 bases left in between. Per germline, CDR1 SGHTA and CDR2 FQGNSA. The CDR3 extends over 13 amino acids. For the CDR3, the DNA is TGTGCCAGCAGCTTAGGCCCCCGCCGCGAGCAGTACTTC. Protein sequence: CASSLGPRREQYF.

The V gene is TRBV20-1, the J gene TRBJ2-3, with TRBD2 identical over 7 bases. Germline V gives CDR1 DFQATT, CDR2 SNEGSKA (reference sequence). The CDR3 is made up of 13 amino acids. The ends lost 3 bases at V and 1 base at J; junction bases unmatched: 1. This CDR3 reads CSARGGGTDTQYF. The DNA for the CDR3 is TGCAGTGCTAGGGGAGGGGGCACAGATACGCAGTATTTT.

This clonotype was detected only a few times. This chain connects TRBV15 to TRBJ1-4; D is unresolved. This CDR3 has 16 amino acids. Trimming stripped 0 bases from V and 6 bases from J, with 14 bases between. Germline lookup yields CDR1 LNHNV and CDR2 YYDKDF (reference sequence). The CDR3 protein is CATSRDPKSPDEKLFF. CDR3 in DNA: TGTGCCACCAGCAGAGACCCCAAGTCCCCCGATGAAAAACTGTTTTTT. Looking up the rest from reference TRBV15 and TRBJ1-4 gives the full variable domain: DAMVIQNPRYQVTQFGKPVTLSCSQTLNHNVMYWYQQKSSQAPKLLFHYYDKDFNNEADTPDNFQSRRPNTSFCFLDIRSPGLGDTAMYLCATSRDPKSPDEKLFFGSGTQLSVL.

This clonotype was seen a few times. The chain combines TRBV7-9 with TRBJ2-7; D not resolved. The CDR3 runs 14 residues. The V end was cut by 4 bases, the J end by 5 bases, with 15 bases between. Germline V gene lookup returns CDR1 SEHNR and CDR2 FQNEAQ (reference sequence). CDR3 amino acids: CASSSLVPWDEQYF. The CDR3 nucleotides read TGTGCCAGCAGCTCCCTAGTTCCATGGGACGAGCAGTACTTC.

The chain recombines TRBV5-1 with TRBJ2-1, with D tentatively TRBD1 (6 bases). Germline CDR1 is SGHRS and CDR2 is YFSETQ. Trimming left V 2 bases short and J 6 bases short, with 21 bases between. The CDR3 runs 17 residues. Written as DNA, the CDR3 is TGCGCCAGCAGCTTACCAGGGGCGAGGGGCGCAGGCAATGAGCAGTTCTTC. Protein: CASSLPGARGAGNEQFF.